This TCR beta chain is drawn from a study of blood T cell repertoires in COVID-19. TCRdb's table, derived via immunoSEQ multiplex PCR, lists solely in-frame clones and lacks some. The sample has some 120,000 clones; approximately 90% are singletons. J gave up 6 bases and V 6 bases, and 4 bases lay outside the gene matches. This CDR3 is 14 amino acids long. Germline assignment: CDR1 LNHDA and CDR2 SQIVND (reference sequence). The source material was peripheral blood. The TCR sequence derives from a human donor with active COVID-19. The donor label of this sample is uncertain. The rearrangement uses TRBV19 and TRBJ2-5; 13 nucleotides line up with TRBD2. The CDR3 sequence is CASSRTSGGKTQYF. The CDR3 bases are TGTGCCAGTAGCCGGACTAGCGGGGGTAAGACCCAGTACTTC.